This entry describes one T cell receptor (beta chain). As yet, its antigen is unknown. This entry is derived from a study of OX40 agonist ivuxolimab in advanced cancers. Study context: Three dose-escalation patients had partial responses: one with hepatocellular carcinoma and two with cutaneous melanoma.

Blood sampling took place at baseline, cycle 4 day 1, and cycle 7 day 1. Study-level findings and limits: In CD8+ T cells, expanded clones were on average more numerous than in CD4+.

Here immunoSEQ multiplex PCR was the method, and the copy in TCRdb shows in-frame clones only, minus some. The table includes tens of thousands of clones, around 89% detected once. This CDR3 is built from 16 residues. The V and J ends lost 5 bases and 4 bases respectively, with 18 bases between them. The germline V gene has CDR1 MNHEY and CDR2 SMNVEV (reference sequence). The sample here was CD4+ or CD8+ T cells sorted from blood, taken in a trial of the OX40 agonist ivuxolimab. The TCR originated in an adult with an advanced solid tumor such as melanoma, head and neck, liver or kidney cancer. This chain connects TRBV27 to TRBJ2-1; D might be TRBD2 (6 bases). Here the CDR3 reads CASSPSWGEEYNEQFF. CDR3 DNA sequence: TGTGCCAGCAGTCCCAGCTGGGGGGAAGAGTACAATGAGCAGTTCTTC.